What follows are 32 T cell receptor beta chains derived from one specimen sequenced in a study of cytomegalovirus exposure and HLA in healthy donors. PCR amplification relied on 60 Vbeta primers (plus 13 Jbeta primers). The repertoire was sequenced with immunoSEQ multiplex PCR; TCRdb's copy has only in-frame clones and lacks some. The sample has roughly 280,000 clones; about 66% are singletons. Sequencing used PBMCs. The receptor source for this set is a female donor in good health and CMV-seronegative.

The chain recombines TRBV27 with TRBJ2-5; TRBD2 is a possible D gene (7 bases). V lost 1 base and J 4 bases, leaving 13 bases between the germline ends. The CDR3 is 15 amino acids. In germline, CDR1 is MNHEY, CDR2 SMNVEV (reference sequence). The CDR3 sequence: CASSLFSGGAETQYF. CDR3 coding DNA: TGTGCCAGCAGTTTATTCTCGGGGGGCGCAGAGACCCAGTACTTC.

This clone was seen a handful of times. The rearrangement joins TRBV2 to TRBJ1-5, with 8 nucleotides matching TRBD1. CDR1 is SNHLY, CDR2 FYNNEI, per germline. V was clipped by 0 bases and J by 0 bases; unmatched bases: 16. The CDR3 extends over 21 amino acids. The CDR3 DNA sequence: TGTGCCAGCAGTGAAGCAAGCCCCGGGACAGGTAGAAAGACTAGCAATCAGCCCCAGCATTTT. It specifies CASSEASPGTGRKTSNQPQHF.

This clone was found a few times. The chain recombines TRBV18 with TRBJ2-2; a weak D match, TRBD2 (5 bases). Germline CDR1 is KGHSH and CDR2 is LQKENI. The germline V and J ends were trimmed by 4 bases and 2 bases, with 14 bases remaining between them. The length of the CDR3 is 16 residues. The CDR3, as DNA: TGTGCCAGCTCACGATTTAGTAGCGTTAACACCGGGGAGCTGTTTTTT. Its protein product is CASSRFSSVNTGELFF.

CDR3 sequence: CASGLVTGQGISEQYF. CDR3 coding DNA: TGTGCTAGTGGTTTGGTAACGGGACAGGGGATAAGCGAGCAGTACTTC. The genes are TRBV12-5 and TRBJ2-7; 10 bases are shared with TRBD1. CDR1 and CDR2 from the germline V gene are LGHNT and FRNRAP. There are 16 residues in the CDR3. V shed 0 bases, J shed 6 bases, and the junction held 8 bases outside the gene matches. The complete variable domain, with remaining parts taken from reference TRBV12-5 and TRBJ2-7, reads DARVTQTPRHKVTEMGQEVTMRCQPILGHNTVFWYRQTMMQGLELLAYFRNRAPLDDSGMPKDRFSAEMPDATLATLKIQPSEPRDSAVYFCASGLVTGQGISEQYFGPGTRLTVT.

This rearrangement joins TRBV2 to TRBJ1-4, with 9 positions matching TRBD1. Germline V gene sequence: CDR1 SNHLY, CDR2 FYNNEI. The length of the CDR3 is 14 residues. V shed 6 bases and J 8 bases; nucleotides not matched to a gene: 7. CDR3 residues: CASRDRTGEEKLFF. In nucleotides, the CDR3 is TGTGCCAGCAGGGACCGGACAGGGGAGGAAAAACTGTTTTTT. The full variable domain, its missing parts supplied by reference TRBV2 and TRBJ1-4, is EPEVTQTPSHQVTQMGQEVILRCVPISNHLYFYWYRQILGQKVEFLVSFYNNEISEKSEIFDDQFSVERPDGSNFTLKIRSTKLEDSAMYFCASRDRTGEEKLFFGSGTQLSVL.

This clone was picked up a small number of times. The V gene is TRBV11-2, the J gene TRBJ2-7, with 8 positions matching TRBD1. The CDR3 loop spans 16 amino acids. V shed 1 base and J 6 bases; nucleotides not matched to a gene: 11. CDR1 is SGHAT, CDR2 FQNNGV, per germline. The DNA of the CDR3 is TGTGCCAGCAGCTTAGTCTCCGGGACAGGATCTACCGAGCAGTACTTC. It is translated as CASSLVSGTGSTEQYF.

The chain couples TRBV5-1 to TRBJ2-5; D is possibly TRBD2 (5 bases). Germline V gene data show CDR1 as SGHRS and CDR2 as YFSETQ. The CDR3 has 14 amino acids. Trimming stripped 0 bases from V and 3 bases from J, with 9 bases between. Written as DNA, the CDR3 is TGCGCCAGCAGCTTGGGAGGGAAGGAAGAGACCCAGTACTTC. Translation gives CASSLGGKEETQYF.

The gene calls are TRBV5-1 and TRBJ2-3, with D possibly TRBD1 on 5 matching bases. The CDR3 is made up of 14 amino acids. V dropped 7 bases and J dropped 1 base, with 13 bases sitting between them. Germline-derived CDR1 and CDR2 are SGHRS and YFSETQ. CDR3 protein: CASVGVAGTDTQYF. For the CDR3, the DNA is TGCGCCAGCGTAGGGGTGGCGGGCACAGATACGCAGTATTTT.

The J gene is TRBJ2-5, the V gene TRBV12-5, with 8 bases identical to TRBD2. Trimming at V came to 3 bases and at J to 11 bases, leaving 11 bases not matched to a gene. Looked up from germline, CDR1 is LGHNT and CDR2 is FRNRAP. CDR3 size: 14 residues. Here the CDR3 DNA reads TGTGCTAGTGGTTTTCTACGGGAGGGGGAAGAGCAGTACTTC. This encodes CASGFLREGEEQYF.

The chain joins TRBV27 to TRBJ2-7; 7 nucleotides line up with TRBD2. CDR1 is MNHEY and CDR2 is SMNVEV in the germline V gene (reference sequence). Losses at the gene ends were 0 bases for V and 0 bases for J; bases not matched to a gene: 11. The CDR3 length is 18 residues. The CDR3 sequence: CASSLSGGGSRFSYEQYF. CDR3 DNA: TGTGCCAGCAGTTTATCGGGCGGCGGGAGCCGTTTCTCCTACGAGCAGTACTTC.

The chain couples TRBV6-6 to TRBJ2-1; no firm D call. The CDR3 is 11 amino acids. Germline CDR1 is MNHNY and CDR2 is SVGAGI (reference sequence). Trimming left V 7 bases short and J 6 bases short, with 7 bases between. CDR3 residues: CASTIANEQFF. CDR3 DNA sequence: TGTGCCAGCACCATAGCCAATGAGCAGTTCTTC.

The chain couples TRBV2 to TRBJ2-5, with 7 bases identical to TRBD1. Gene TRBJ2-7 matches the end of the DNA better, so the J call may be wrong. The CDR3 spans 16 residues. Per germline, CDR1 SNHLY and CDR2 FYNNEI. CDR3 in amino acids: CASSALGGQLSYEQYF. The CDR3 DNA sequence: TGTGCCAGCAGTGCCCTTGGGGGACAGCTTAGCTACGAGCAGTACTTC.

The CDR3 DNA is TGTGCCAGCAGTTTCGAGCGGCTCGATGCGGAGCAGTTCTTC. Encoded protein: CASSFERLDAEQFF. This chain joins TRBV7-2 and TRBJ2-1; D perhaps matches TRBD2 (5 bases). The germline V gene has CDR1 SGHTA and CDR2 FQGNSA. Trimming removed 6 bases from V and 10 bases from J, with 19 bases in between. CDR3 length: 14 amino acids.

The V call is TRBV10-3, the J call TRBJ2-1; 7 bases match TRBD1. Germline CDR1 is ENHRY and CDR2 is SYGVKD. The CDR3 extends over 16 amino acids. V shed 7 bases, J shed 0 bases, and the junction held 9 bases outside the gene matches. The CDR3 sequence: CAITSGQTLSYNEQFF. CDR3 DNA: TGTGCCATCACCTCGGGACAGACGCTCTCCTACAATGAGCAGTTCTTC.

This clone has only one observation. The chain employs TRBV2 and TRBJ2-4; D may be TRBD2 (6 bases). This CDR3 has 12 residues. The germline V gene encodes CDR1 SNHLY and CDR2 FYNNEI. Trimming took 7 bases from V and 8 from J, leaving 12 bases between them. The CDR3 region has the DNA TGTGCCAGCACCCAGACGGGGGACATTCAGTACTTC. It codes for CASTQTGDIQYF.

The chain employs TRBV19 and TRBJ1-1; 7 nucleotides line up with TRBD1. The CDR3 sequence is 15 residues long. The germline CDR1 and CDR2 sequences are LNHDA and SQIVND (reference sequence). V was clipped by 4 bases and J by 6 bases; unmatched bases: 11. The CDR3 DNA sequence: TGTGCCAGTAGTACCACCGGGACAGAGGGGTCTGAAGCTTTCTTT. It yields the protein CASSTTGTEGSEAFF.

This clone has a handful of counts. The CDR3 sequence is CATSREVGYSYEQYF. The CDR3 DNA reads as TGTGCCACCAGCAGAGAAGTGGGCTATTCCTACGAGCAGTACTTC. The genes are TRBV15 and TRBJ2-7; unclear D gene. Germline loops: CDR1 LNHNV, CDR2 YYDKDF (reference sequence). With 0 bases removed from V and 1 base from J, the gap between germline ends came to 10 bases. CDR3 size: 15 residues.

CDR3 amino acids: CASSLASGGTYEQYF. The CDR3 region has the DNA TGCGCCAGCAGCTTGGCATCAGGTGGAACCTACGAGCAGTACTTC. The rearrangement links TRBV5-1 to TRBJ2-7; D unresolved. V dropped 0 bases and J dropped 2 bases, with 12 bases sitting between them. Germline-derived CDR1 and CDR2 are SGHRS and YFSETQ. The CDR3 totals 15 residues.

The DNA of the CDR3 is TGTGCCAGCAGCCAGTCTAGCGGGGGATACAATGAGCAGTTCTTC. Translated, it gives CASSQSSGGYNEQFF. The chain couples TRBV7-3 to TRBJ2-1, with 10 bases fitting TRBD2. The CDR3 has 15 residues. V trimming: 5 bases; J trimming: 4 bases; junction bases outside the gene matches: 5. Per the germline V gene, CDR1 is SGHTA and CDR2 is FQGTGA.

Comment on this clone: The conserved closing phenylalanine or tryptophan is absent in this CDR3, likely reflecting a read error. Because the CDR3's place on the DNA is in doubt, the DNA is left out and the CDR3 is given as listed by TCRdb. The rearrangement uses TRBV6-5 and TRBJ1-4; the table's D call, TRBD1, was not checked against the DNA. Germline V gene lookup returns CDR1 MNHEY and CDR2 SVGAGI. The CDR3 length is 9 residues, termini included. The CDR3: CASLGRGTV.

Notes on this clone: Sequence at one end of the junction differs from germline and may be a read error. V and J are TRBV7-9 and TRBJ2-7; D is uncertain. CDR1 is SEHNR, CDR2 FQNEAQ, per germline (reference sequence). The CDR3 loop spans 14 amino acids. CDR3: CSSSFLRDSYEQYF. For the CDR3, the DNA is TGTTCCAGCAGCTTTTTAAGAGACTCCTACGAGCAGTACTTC.

The table lists this clone with a count of one. The genes are TRBV9 and TRBJ2-2; weak D call: TRBD2 (5 bases). The CDR3 sequence is 13 residues long. CDR1 and CDR2 from the germline V gene are SGDLS and YYNGEE. V was clipped by 5 bases and J by 4 bases, with 9 bases between them. DNA of the CDR3: TGTGCCAGCAGTGTGGGGAGCACCGGGGAGCTGTTTTTT. Protein sequence: CASSVGSTGELFF.

The V gene is TRBV5-1, the J gene TRBJ2-5; D gene ambiguous. The J call is doubtful: the DNA matches TRBJ2-7 better. Per the germline V gene, CDR1 is SGHRS and CDR2 is YFSETQ. The CDR3 runs to 11 residues. CDR3 protein: CASSLGYEQYF. CDR3 DNA sequence: TGCGCCAGCAGCTTGGGCTACGAGCAGTACTTC.

The V call is TRBV10-2, the J call TRBJ2-5; D possibly corresponds to TRBD1 (6 bases). The J call may be incorrect, as the DNA end agrees better with TRBJ2-7. CDR1 is WSHSY, CDR2 SAAADI, per germline. This CDR3 has 12 residues. CDR3 sequence reads: CASSDRGYEQYF. In DNA form, the CDR3 reads TGCGCCAGCAGTGACAGGGGCTACGAGCAGTACTTC.

V and J are TRBV6-6 and TRBJ2-7, with 8 bases identical to TRBD2. V gave up 5 bases and J gave up 7 bases; unmatched junction bases: 7. CDR3 length: 13 residues. Germline V gives CDR1 MNHNY, CDR2 SVGAGI (reference sequence). This chain's CDR3 is CASSTGREREQYF. The CDR3 DNA sequence: TGTGCCAGCAGTACCGGGAGGGAGCGGGAGCAGTACTTC.

The rearrangement uses TRBV5-3 and TRBJ1-1; TRBD1 matches at 7 bases. TRBV5-3 is an open reading frame whose function is uncertain. The CDR3 is 20 amino acids. After removal of 0 bases from V and 3 bases from J, the junction contained 20 bases not matched to a gene. DNA of the CDR3: TGTGCCAGAAGCTTGGAGTTAGGGGGCCTAATGGAGGGTGGTGACACTGAAGCTTTCTTT. Protein product: CARSLELGGLMEGGDTEAFF.

In its sample, this clone was seen a few times. The V and J genes are TRBV6-5 and TRBJ2-5; 7 bases are a match to TRBD1. The J call may be wrong; the DNA end is better matched by TRBJ2-7. The germline gives CDR1 MNHEY, CDR2 SVGAGI. This CDR3 has 15 amino acids. CDR3 region: CASSNLRTGSYEQYF. In DNA, the CDR3 is TGTGCCAGCAGCAACCTGCGGACAGGCTCCTACGAGCAGTACTTC.

This chain connects TRBV27 to TRBJ2-7, with a possible D match to TRBD1 (5 bases). The CDR3 has 15 residues. CDR1 MNHEY and CDR2 SMNVEV come from the germline V gene (reference sequence). The V end lost 3 bases, the J end lost 7 bases, and 19 bases lay between the germline ends. The CDR3 region is CASSLGQGRLWEQYF. The DNA of the CDR3 is TGTGCCAGCAGTTTGGGCCAGGGAAGATTGTGGGAGCAGTACTTC.

The chain joins TRBV27 to TRBJ1-5, with D perhaps matching TRBD1 (6 bases). From germline, CDR1 is MNHEY and CDR2 SMNVEV (reference sequence). The CDR3 is 14 amino acids. Trimming shortened V by 0 bases and J by 6 bases, and 9 bases separated the two germline ends. CDR3 in amino acids: CASSLSGGRQPQHF. CDR3 in DNA: TGTGCCAGCAGTTTATCCGGGGGGCGTCAGCCCCAGCATTTT.

The rearrangement joins TRBV18 to TRBJ1-5; 7 bases fit TRBD1. The CDR3 consists of 13 residues. Germline CDR1 and CDR2: KGHSH and LQKENI. J gave up 6 bases and V 3 bases, and 2 bases lay outside the gene matches. The CDR3 here is CASSPQGGQPQHF. CDR3 in DNA: TGTGCCAGCTCACCCCAGGGGGGTCAGCCCCAGCATTTT.

The chain couples TRBV28 to TRBJ2-7, with 7 bases that match TRBD1. With V trimmed by 1 base and J by 6 bases, 12 bases remained unmatched. There are 16 residues in the CDR3. The V gene's germline CDR1 is MDHEN and CDR2 SYDVKM. The CDR3 bases are TGTGCCAGCAGTTTATATCCCGGACAGGAACTCGGCGAGCAGTACTTC. Protein: CASSLYPGQELGEQYF.

The chain carries TRBV7-9 and TRBJ2-1; no definite D call. The CDR3 extends over 10 amino acids. The germline V and J ends were trimmed by 9 bases and 4 bases, with 4 bases remaining between them. Per germline, CDR1 SEHNR and CDR2 FQNEAQ (reference sequence). The CDR3 DNA sequence: TGTGCCAGTCAGTACAATGAGCAGTTCTTC. Protein sequence: CASQYNEQFF.